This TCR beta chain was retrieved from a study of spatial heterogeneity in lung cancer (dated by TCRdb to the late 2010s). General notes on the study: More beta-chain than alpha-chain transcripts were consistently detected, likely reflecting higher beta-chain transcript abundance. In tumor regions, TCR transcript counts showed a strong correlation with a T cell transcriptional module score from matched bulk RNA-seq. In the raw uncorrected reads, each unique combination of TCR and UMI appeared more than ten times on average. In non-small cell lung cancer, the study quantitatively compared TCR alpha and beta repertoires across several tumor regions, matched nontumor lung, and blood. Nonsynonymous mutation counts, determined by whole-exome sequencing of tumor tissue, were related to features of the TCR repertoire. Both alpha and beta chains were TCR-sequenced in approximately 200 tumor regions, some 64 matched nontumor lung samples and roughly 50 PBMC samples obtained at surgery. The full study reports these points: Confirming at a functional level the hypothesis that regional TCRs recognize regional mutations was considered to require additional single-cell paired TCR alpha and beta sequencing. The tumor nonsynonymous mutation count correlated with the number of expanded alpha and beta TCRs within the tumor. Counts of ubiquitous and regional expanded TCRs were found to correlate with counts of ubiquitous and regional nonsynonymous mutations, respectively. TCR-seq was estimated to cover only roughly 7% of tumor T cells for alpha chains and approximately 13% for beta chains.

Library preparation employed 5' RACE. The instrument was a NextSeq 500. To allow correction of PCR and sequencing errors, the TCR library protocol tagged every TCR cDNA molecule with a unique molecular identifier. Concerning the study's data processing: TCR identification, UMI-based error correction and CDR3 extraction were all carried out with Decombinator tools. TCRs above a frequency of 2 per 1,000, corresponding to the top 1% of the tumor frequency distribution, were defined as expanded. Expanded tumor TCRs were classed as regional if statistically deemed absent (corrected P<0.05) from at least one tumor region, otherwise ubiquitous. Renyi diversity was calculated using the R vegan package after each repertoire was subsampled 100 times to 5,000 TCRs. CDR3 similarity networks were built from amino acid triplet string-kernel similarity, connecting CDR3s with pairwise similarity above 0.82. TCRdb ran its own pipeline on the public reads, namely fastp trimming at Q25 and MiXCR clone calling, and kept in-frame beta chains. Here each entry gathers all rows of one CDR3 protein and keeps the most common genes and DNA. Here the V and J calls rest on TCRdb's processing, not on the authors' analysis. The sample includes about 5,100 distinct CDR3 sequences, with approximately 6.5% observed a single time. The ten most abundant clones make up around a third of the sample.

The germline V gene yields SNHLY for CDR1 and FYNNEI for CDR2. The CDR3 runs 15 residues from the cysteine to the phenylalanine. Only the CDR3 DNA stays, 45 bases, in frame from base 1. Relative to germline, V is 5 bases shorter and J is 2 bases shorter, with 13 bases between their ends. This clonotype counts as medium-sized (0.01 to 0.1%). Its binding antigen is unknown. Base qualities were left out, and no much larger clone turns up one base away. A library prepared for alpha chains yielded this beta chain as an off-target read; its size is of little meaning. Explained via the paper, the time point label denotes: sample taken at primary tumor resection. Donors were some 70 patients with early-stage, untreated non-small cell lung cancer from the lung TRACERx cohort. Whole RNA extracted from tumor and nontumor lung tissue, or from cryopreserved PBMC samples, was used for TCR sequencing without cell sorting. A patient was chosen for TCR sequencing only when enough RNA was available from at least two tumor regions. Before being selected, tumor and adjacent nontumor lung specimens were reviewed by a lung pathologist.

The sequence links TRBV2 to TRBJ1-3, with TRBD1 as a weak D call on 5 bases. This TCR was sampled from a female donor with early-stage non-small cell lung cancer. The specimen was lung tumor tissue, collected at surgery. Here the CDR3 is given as CASSFRGATGNTIYF. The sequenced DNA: TGTGCCAGCAGTTTTAGAGGGGCAACTGGAAACACCATATATTTT.